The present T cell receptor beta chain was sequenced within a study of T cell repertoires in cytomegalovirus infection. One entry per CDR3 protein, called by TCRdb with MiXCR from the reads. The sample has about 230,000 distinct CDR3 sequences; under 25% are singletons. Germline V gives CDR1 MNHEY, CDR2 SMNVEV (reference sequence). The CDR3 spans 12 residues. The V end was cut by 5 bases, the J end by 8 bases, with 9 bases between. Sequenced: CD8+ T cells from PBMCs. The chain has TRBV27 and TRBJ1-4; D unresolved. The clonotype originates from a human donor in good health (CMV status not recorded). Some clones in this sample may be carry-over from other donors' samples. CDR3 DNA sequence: TGTGCCAGCAGTCTTCTCGGGGAAAAACTGTTTTTT. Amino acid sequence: CASSLLGEKLFF.